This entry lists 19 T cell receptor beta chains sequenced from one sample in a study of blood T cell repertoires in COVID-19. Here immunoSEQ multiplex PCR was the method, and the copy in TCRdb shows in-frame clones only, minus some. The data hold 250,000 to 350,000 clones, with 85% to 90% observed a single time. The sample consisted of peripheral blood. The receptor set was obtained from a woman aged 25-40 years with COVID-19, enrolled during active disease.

The CDR3 sequence is CSVEDWGTGLYEQYF. CDR3 nucleotides: TGCAGCGTTGAAGATTGGGGGACAGGTCTCTACGAGCAGTACTTC. The V gene is TRBV29-1, the J gene TRBJ2-7; 8 bases are shared with TRBD1. V was pared by 0 bases and J by 3 bases, with 7 bases of the junction left unmatched. Germline V gene data show CDR1 as SQVTM and CDR2 as ANQGSEA. This CDR3 has 15 amino acids.

CDR3 nucleotide sequence: TGTGCCAGCAGTTACTCGGCACAGGGTGGCTATCAGCCCCAGCATTTT. This codes for CASSYSAQGGYQPQHF. J is TRBJ1-5 and V is TRBV6-6; maybe TRBD1 (6 bases). V was trimmed by 0 bases and J by 5 bases, leaving 14 bases between them. This CDR3 contains 16 residues. Per the germline V gene, CDR1 is MNHNY and CDR2 is SVGAGI (reference sequence).

Here the CDR3 DNA reads TGTGCCAGCAGTTTAGGCCAGGCCTCGGATACGCAGTATTTT. Residues: CASSLGQASDTQYF. The genes are TRBV28 and TRBJ2-3; D not resolved. Between the trimmed V and J ends, which lost 2 bases and 6 bases, there was a span of 12 bases. The CDR3 extends over 14 amino acids. CDR1 MDHEN and CDR2 SYDVKM come from the germline V gene.

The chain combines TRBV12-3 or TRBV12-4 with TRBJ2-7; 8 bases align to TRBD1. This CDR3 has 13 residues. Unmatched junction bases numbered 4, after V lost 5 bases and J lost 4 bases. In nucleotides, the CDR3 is TGTGCCAGCAGTGACAGGGGACCATACGAGCAGTACTTC. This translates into CASSDRGPYEQYF.

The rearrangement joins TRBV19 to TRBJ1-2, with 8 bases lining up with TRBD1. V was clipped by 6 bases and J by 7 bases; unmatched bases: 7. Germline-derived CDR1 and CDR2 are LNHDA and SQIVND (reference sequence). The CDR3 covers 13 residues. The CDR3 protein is CASRGQGEAGYTF. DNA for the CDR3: TGTGCCAGTAGAGGACAGGGTGAGGCTGGCTACACCTTC.

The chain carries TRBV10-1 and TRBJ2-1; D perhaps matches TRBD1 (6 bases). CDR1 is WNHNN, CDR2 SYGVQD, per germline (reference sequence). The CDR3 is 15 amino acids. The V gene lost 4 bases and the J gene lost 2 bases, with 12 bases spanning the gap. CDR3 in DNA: TGCGCCAGCAGTGCACAGGGTTTTCCCTACAATGAGCAGTTCTTC. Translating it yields CASSAQGFPYNEQFF.

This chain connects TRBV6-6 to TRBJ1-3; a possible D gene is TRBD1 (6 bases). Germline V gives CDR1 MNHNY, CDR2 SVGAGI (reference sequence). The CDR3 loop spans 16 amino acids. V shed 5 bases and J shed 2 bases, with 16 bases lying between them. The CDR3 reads CASSRNRQAAGNTIYF. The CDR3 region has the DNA TGTGCCAGCAGTCGAAATCGACAGGCGGCTGGAAACACCATATATTTT.

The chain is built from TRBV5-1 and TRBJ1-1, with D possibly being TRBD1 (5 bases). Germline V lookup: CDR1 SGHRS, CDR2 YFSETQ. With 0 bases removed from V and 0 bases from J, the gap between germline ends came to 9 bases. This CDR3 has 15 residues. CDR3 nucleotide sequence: TGCGCCAGCAGCTTGGCGGCAGGGCTGAACACTGAAGCTTTCTTT. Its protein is CASSLAAGLNTEAFF.

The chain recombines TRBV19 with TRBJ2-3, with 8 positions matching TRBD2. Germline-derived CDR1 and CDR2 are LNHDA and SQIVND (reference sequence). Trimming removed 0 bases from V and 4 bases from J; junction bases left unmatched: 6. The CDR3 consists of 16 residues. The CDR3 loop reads CASSIEGRGGADTQYF. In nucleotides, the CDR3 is TGTGCCAGTAGTATAGAGGGTCGGGGGGGAGCAGATACGCAGTATTTT. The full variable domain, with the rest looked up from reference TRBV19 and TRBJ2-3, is DGGITQSPKYLFRKEGQNVTLSCEQNLNHDAMYWYRQDPGQGLRLIYYSQIVNDFQKGDIAEGYSVSREKKESFPLTVTSAQKNPTAFYLCASSIEGRGGADTQYFGPGTRLTVL.

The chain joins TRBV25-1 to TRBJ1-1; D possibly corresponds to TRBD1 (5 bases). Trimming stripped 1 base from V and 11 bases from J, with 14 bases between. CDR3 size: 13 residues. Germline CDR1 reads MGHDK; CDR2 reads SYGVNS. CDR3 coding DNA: TGTGCCAGCAGTGAATCGGGGGGAGTTGGGGCTTTCTTT. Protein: CASSESGGVGAFF.

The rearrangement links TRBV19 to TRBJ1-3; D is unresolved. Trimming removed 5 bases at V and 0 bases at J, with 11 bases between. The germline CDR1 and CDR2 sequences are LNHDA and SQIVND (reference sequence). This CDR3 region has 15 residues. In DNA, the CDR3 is TGTGCCAGTAGTCGGCAGGTGAGCTCTGGAAACACCATATATTTT. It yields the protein CASSRQVSSGNTIYF.

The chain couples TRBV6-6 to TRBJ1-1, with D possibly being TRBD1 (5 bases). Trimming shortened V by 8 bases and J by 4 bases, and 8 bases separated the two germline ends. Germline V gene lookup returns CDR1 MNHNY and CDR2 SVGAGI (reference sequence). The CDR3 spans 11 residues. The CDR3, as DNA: TGTGCCAGCGAAGGGGTCACTGAAGCTTTCTTT. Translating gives CASEGVTEAFF.

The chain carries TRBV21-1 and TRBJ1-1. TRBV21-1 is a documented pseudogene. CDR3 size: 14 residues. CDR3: CASSKCGGNTEAFF. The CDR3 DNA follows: TGTGCCAGCAGCAAATGTGGCGGTAACACTGAAGCTTTCTTT.

CDR3 in amino acids: CASSQVGSYEQYF. The CDR3 nucleotides are TGCGCCAGCAGCCAAGTAGGGAGCTACGAGCAGTACTTC. The gene calls are TRBV4-1 and TRBJ2-7; D might be TRBD2 (5 bases). Germline values: CDR1 MGHRA, CDR2 YSYEKL. V was pared by 1 base and J by 3 bases, with 7 bases between. The CDR3 consists of 13 residues.

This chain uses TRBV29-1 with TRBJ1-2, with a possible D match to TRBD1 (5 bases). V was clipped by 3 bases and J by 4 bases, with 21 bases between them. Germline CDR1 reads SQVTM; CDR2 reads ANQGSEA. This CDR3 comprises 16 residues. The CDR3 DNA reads TGCAGCGTTGACCCCCTACTCAGGGCCTATGGCTATGGCTACACCTTC. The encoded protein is CSVDPLLRAYGYGYTF. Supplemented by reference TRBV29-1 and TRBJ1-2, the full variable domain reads SAVISQKPSRDICQRGTSLTIQCQVDSQVTMMFWYRQQPGQSLTLIATANQGSEATYESGFVIDKFPISRPNLTFSTLTVSNMSPEDSSIYLCSVDPLLRAYGYGYTFGSGTRLTVV.

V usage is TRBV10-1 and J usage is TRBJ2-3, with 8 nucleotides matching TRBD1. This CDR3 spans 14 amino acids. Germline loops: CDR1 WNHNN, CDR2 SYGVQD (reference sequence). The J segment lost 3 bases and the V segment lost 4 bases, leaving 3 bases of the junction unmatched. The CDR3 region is CASSGGQVTDTQYF. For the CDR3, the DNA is TGCGCCAGCAGTGGGGGACAGGTAACAGATACGCAGTATTTT.

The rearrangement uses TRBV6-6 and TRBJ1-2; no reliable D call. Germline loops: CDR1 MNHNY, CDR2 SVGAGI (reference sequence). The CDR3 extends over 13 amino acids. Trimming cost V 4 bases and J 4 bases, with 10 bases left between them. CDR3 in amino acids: CASSSGSLYGYTF. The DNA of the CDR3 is TGTGCCAGCAGTTCCGGGTCTCTCTATGGCTACACCTTC.

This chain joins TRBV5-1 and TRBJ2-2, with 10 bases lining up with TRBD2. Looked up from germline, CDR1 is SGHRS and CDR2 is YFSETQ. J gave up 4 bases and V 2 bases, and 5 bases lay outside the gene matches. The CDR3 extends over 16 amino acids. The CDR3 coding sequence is TGCGCCAGCAGCTTATTAGCGGGAGGCGTCACCGGGGAGCTGTTTTTT. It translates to CASSLLAGGVTGELFF. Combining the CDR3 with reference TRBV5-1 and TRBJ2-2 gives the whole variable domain KAGVTQTPRYLIKTRGQQVTLSCSPISGHRSVSWYQQTPGQGLQFLFEYFSETQRNKGNFPGRFSGRQFSNSRSEMNVSTLELGDSALYLCASSLLAGGVTGELFFGEGSRLTVL.

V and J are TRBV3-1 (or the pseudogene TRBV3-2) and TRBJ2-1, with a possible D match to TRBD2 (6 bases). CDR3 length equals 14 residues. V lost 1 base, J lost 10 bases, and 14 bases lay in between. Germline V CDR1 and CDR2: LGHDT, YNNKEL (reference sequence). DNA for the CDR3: TGTGCCAGCAGCCAAGTTACCGGGGCGGGGGAGCAGTTCTTC. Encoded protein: CASSQVTGAGEQFF.